These T cell receptor beta chains were read from a single sample in a study of blood T cell repertoires in COVID-19. The repertoire was sequenced with immunoSEQ multiplex PCR; TCRdb's copy has only in-frame clones and lacks some. This sample yields some 260,000 clones, of which approximately 86% are seen a single time; around 0.78% belongs to the top ten. Material for sequencing was peripheral blood. These receptors originate from a woman in her twenties or thirties with acute or convalescent COVID-19. Each CDR3 is given with its conserved first and last residue. Fields, in order: J gene, V gene, D gene, clone size, CDR3 DNA, CDR3 protein. D genes are given only for firm matches. Not all rows give a size; the values are once, few, many and, for expanded clones, a class.

TRBJ2-5,TRBV25-1,.,.,TGTGCCAGCAGTGACTTAGTTCGGGAGACCCAGTACTTC,CASSDLVRETQYF
TRBJ1-4,TRBV18,.,.,TGTGCCAGCTCACCACCGTGGGGGGGTGAAAAACTGTTTTTT,CASSPPWGGEKLFF
TRBJ2-7,TRBV27,.,.,TGTGCCAGCAGTTTCCGTCCTTCCTACGAGCAGTACTTC,CASSFRPSYEQYF
TRBJ1-6,TRBV10-3,TRBD1,.,TGTGCCATCAGCGACTACGGGACAGGAAATTCACCCCTCCACTTT,CAISDYGTGNSPLHF
TRBJ1-1,TRBV10-2,.,.,TGCGCCAGCAGTCCAGCGGGCGCGGGTACTGAAGCTTTCTTT,CASSPAGAGTEAFF
TRBJ1-1,TRBV3-1/TRBV3-2,TRBD1,few,TGTGCCAGCAGCCAAGCGAACAGGGGGTTTAACACTGAAGCTTTCTTT,CASSQANRGFNTEAFF
TRBJ2-3,TRBV15,.,.,TGTGCCACCAGCAGAGGGGCTCTTATGAATACGCAGTATTTT,CATSRGALMNTQYF
TRBJ1-1,TRBV9,TRBD1,.,TGTGCCAGCAGCCCAAACACAGGGGATCTTGTTTACACTGAAGCTTTCTTT,CASSPNTGDLVYTEAFF
TRBJ2-2,TRBV6-2/TRBV6-3,TRBD2,.,TGTGCCAGCAGTTCCCCTCGACTAGCGGCGAACACCGGGGAGCTGTTTTTT,CASSSPRLAANTGELFF
TRBJ1-1,TRBV9,TRBD1,.,TGTGCCAGCACCCGGGGACAGGGGTTGAACACTGAAGCTTTCTTT,CASTRGQGLNTEAFF
TRBJ2-7,TRBV29-1,.,.,TGCAGCGTCGAGTACCTGGGGAGTACCTACGAGCAGTACTTC,CSVEYLGSTYEQYF
TRBJ2-7,TRBV7-8,.,.,TGTGCCAGCAGCTTAGGCGGATCCGCATCCTACGAGCAGTACTTC,CASSLGGSASYEQYF
TRBJ1-2,TRBV24-1,.,.,TGTGCCACCAGTGATAGGACAAGAGGCTATGGCTACACCTTC,CATSDRTRGYGYTF
TRBJ1-3,TRBV27,.,.,TGTGCCAGCAGTTCCTTTCCGGGGTCTGGAAACACCATATATTTT,CASSSFPGSGNTIYF
TRBJ2-1,TRBV7-9,TRBD2,.,TGTGCCAGCAGCCCGGGACTAGCGGGATTTTACAATGAGCAGTTCTTC,CASSPGLAGFYNEQFF
TRBJ1-5,TRBV19,TRBD1,.,TGTGCCAGTAGTAGAGACAGGGTCTGGATGGATAATAGCAATCAGCCCCAGCATTTT,CASSRDRVWMDNSNQPQHF
TRBJ2-7,TRBV2,TRBD1,.,TGTGCCAGCAGACAAAGACAGGGACCGGCGTACGAGCAGTACTTC,CASRQRQGPAYEQYF
TRBJ2-7,TRBV6-2/TRBV6-3,TRBD2,.,TGTGCCAGCAGTTCAGCGGGAGGGCCTTCCCACTCCTACGAGCAGTACTTC,CASSSAGGPSHSYEQYF
TRBJ1-2,TRBV7-2,.,once,TGTGCCAGCAGCTGGCAGGACAGCGACTATGGCTACACCTTC,CASSWQDSDYGYTF
TRBJ2-1,TRBV9,TRBD1,.,TGTGCCAGCAGCGTAGCCACCGGGACAGGGTTCGGGGGGCCATACAATGAGCAGTTCTTC,CASSVATGTGFGGPYNEQFF
TRBJ1-2,TRBV5-8,TRBD1,.,TGTGCCAGCAGCTTAGGAGACAGGGAGGACTATGGCTACACCTTC,CASSLGDREDYGYTF
TRBJ2-3,TRBV11-3,TRBD2,.,TGTGCCAGCAGCCTTAGCGGGGAGTACACAGATACGCAGTATTTT,CASSLSGEYTDTQYF
TRBJ1-2,TRBV6-5,TRBD1,.,TGTGCCAGCAGTCCACAGGGGGAGAAGTATGGCTACACCTTC,CASSPQGEKYGYTF
TRBJ2-1,TRBV30,TRBD1,.,TGTGCCTGGAGTGCCCGGACAGGGGCGGCTGCAAATGAGCAGTTCTTC,CAWSARTGAAANEQFF
TRBJ2-3,TRBV6-6,TRBD2,.,TGTGCCAGCAGTCGAGCCAGAGCGGGATTACCGGGGGATACGCAGTATTTT,CASSRARAGLPGDTQYF
TRBJ1-3,TRBV21-1,.,.,TGTGCCAGCAGCAAAGGGGACAGGGCTACTACCGTCTCTGGAAACACCATATATTTT,CASSKGDRATTVSGNTIYF
TRBJ2-7,TRBV20-1,TRBD2,.,TGCAGTGCTAGTAGACTAGCGGACTCCTACGAGCAGTACTTC,CSASRLADSYEQYF
TRBJ2-7,TRBV6-5,.,.,TGTGCCAGCAAGAGGCGGAACTCCTACGAGCAGTACTTC,CASKRRNSYEQYF
TRBJ2-5,TRBV11-2,.,.,TGTGCCAGCAGCCGCACTCAGATCCGGGGAGAGACCCAGTACTTC,CASSRTQIRGETQYF
TRBJ1-6,TRBV7-8,TRBD1,.,TGTGCCAGCAGCGACCGGACAGGAGTCTATAATTCACCCCTCCACTTT,CASSDRTGVYNSPLHF
TRBJ1-1,TRBV7-9,TRBD1,once,TGTGCCAGCAGCTTAGCCAGGGGGGCTGAAGCTTTCTTT,CASSLARGAEAFF
TRBJ2-7,TRBV13,TRBD1,.,TGTGCCAGCAGCTTAAGGGGACAGGGGGTGAATGAGCAGTACTTC,CASSLRGQGVNEQYF
TRBJ2-7,TRBV3-1/TRBV3-2,TRBD2,.,TGTGCCAGCAGCCAAAAGGGACTAGCGGGAGAGCAGTACTTC,CASSQKGLAGEQYF
TRBJ2-5,TRBV4-2,TRBD2,.,TGTGCCAGCAGCCTCAGGGCGGCTAGCGGGAGGGAAGAGACCCAGTACTTC,CASSLRAASGREETQYF
TRBJ2-3,TRBV7-9,.,.,TGTGCCAGCAGCTTCTCCTTCACAGATACGCAGTATTTT,CASSFSFTDTQYF
TRBJ2-1,TRBV5-1,TRBD2,.,TGCGCCAGCAGCTTGGGGGCGGGAGGGCCTAATGAGCAGTTCTTC,CASSLGAGGPNEQFF